The next 13 T cell receptor beta chains were all read from a single sample in a study of cytomegalovirus exposure and HLA in healthy donors. The PCR made use of 60 Vbeta and 13 Jbeta primers. Libraries were prepared by immunoSEQ multiplex PCR; TCRdb keeps only in-frame clonotypes and omits some of them. The sample has 90,000 to 140,000 clones; 83% are singletons. The sample taken for sequencing was PBMCs. These receptor sequences come from a man younger than 35 in good health and CMV-seronegative.

The chain is built from TRBV6-1 and TRBJ2-1; maybe TRBD1 (5 bases). Trimming cost V 0 bases and J 12 bases, with 12 bases left between them. Germline lookup yields CDR1 MNHNS and CDR2 SASEGT. The CDR3 loop spans 13 amino acids. The CDR3 DNA follows: TGTGCCAGCAGTGAAGCGGGGCTGGCCACGCAGTTCTTC. Translating it yields CASSEAGLATQFF.

J is TRBJ2-5 and V is TRBV23-1, with D maybe TRBD2 (5 bases). TRBV23-1 is assigned to the ORF class and has an uncertain function. Trimming removed 2 bases at V and 5 bases at J, with 18 bases between. The length of the CDR3 is 16 residues. The CDR3 here is CASSQGVYCLAETQYF. In DNA form, the CDR3 reads TGCGCCAGCAGTCAAGGGGTCTACTGCTTAGCGGAGACCCAGTACTTC.

The chain joins TRBV5-6 to TRBJ1-2, with unresolved D. This CDR3 spans 11 amino acids. Germline CDR1 and CDR2: SGHDT and YYEEEE. V shed 0 bases and J shed 7 bases, with 4 bases lying between them. CDR3 sequence: CASSLGGGYTF. The CDR3 region has the DNA TGTGCCAGCAGCTTGGGCGGTGGCTACACCTTC.

The V and J genes are TRBV19 and TRBJ2-7, with TRBD2 matching 9 bases. The CDR3 loop spans 15 amino acids. Trimming cost V 10 bases and J 3 bases; bases outside gene matches: 13. Germline V gives CDR1 LNHDA, CDR2 SQIVND (reference sequence). The CDR3 DNA reads TGTGCCACCTCTCTGGGTAGCGGGAGTTTCTACGAGCAGTACTTC. This translates into CATSLGSGSFYEQYF.

In its sample, this clone was seen once. The chain uses TRBV6-5 and TRBJ1-6; D may be TRBD1 (6 bases). In germline, CDR1 is MNHEY, CDR2 SVGAGI. The CDR3 runs 14 residues. V was cut by 5 bases and J by 7 bases, with 12 bases left in between. CDR3 sequence reads: CASSDRSSNSPLHF. The CDR3 coding sequence is TGTGCCAGCAGTGACAGGAGCTCGAATTCACCCCTCCACTTT.

The chain couples TRBV5-1 to TRBJ2-5, with D uncertain. The J call may not be correct, given that the DNA end is closer to TRBJ2-7. The CDR3 has 12 amino acids. Looked up from germline, CDR1 is SGHRS and CDR2 is YFSETQ. The CDR3, as DNA: TGCGCCAGCAGCTTTTCCCCCTACGAGCAGTACTTC. It yields the protein CASSFSPYEQYF.

Here the CDR3 DNA reads TGTGCCAGCAGCTCAGATACAGGGGGCACTTCACCCCTCCACTTT. Residues: CASSSDTGGTSPLHF. The V and J genes are TRBV7-2 and TRBJ1-6; the match to TRBD1 covers 9 bases. The germline gives CDR1 SGHTA, CDR2 FQGNSA. V lost 4 bases to trimming and J lost 9 bases; unmatched junction nucleotides: 7. There are 15 residues in the CDR3.

This chain links TRBV5-8 with TRBJ2-7; TRBD2 aligns across 9 bases. The CDR3 consists of 15 residues. Trimming cost V 4 bases and J 3 bases; bases outside gene matches: 8. Germline V gene sequence: CDR1 SGHTS, CDR2 YDEGEE. In nucleotides, the CDR3 is TGTGCCAGCAGCAAAGGGACTAGCCGAGACTACGAGCAGTACTTC. This sequence encodes CASSKGTSRDYEQYF.

The J gene is TRBJ2-3, the V gene TRBV18, with a possible D match to TRBD2 (6 bases). V was cut by 3 bases and J by 4 bases, with 11 bases left in between. The CDR3 has 14 amino acids. Germline CDR1 is KGHSH and CDR2 is LQKENI. CDR3 DNA sequence: TGTGCCAGCTCACCGAACGGGACTCCAGATACGCAGTATTTT. Its translation is CASSPNGTPDTQYF.

The chain has TRBV29-1 and TRBJ1-4, with D possibly matching TRBD1 (6 bases). V lost 5 bases and J lost 2, with 15 bases in between. Per germline, CDR1 SQVTM and CDR2 ANQGSEA. This CDR3 is built from 15 residues. The DNA for the CDR3 is TGCAGCGTTCGGGGGGGGGCGATGACTAATGAAAAACTGTTTTTT. Translating gives CSVRGGAMTNEKLFF.

The chain employs TRBV28 and TRBJ2-7; tentatively, D is TRBD2 (5 bases). Per germline, CDR1 MDHEN and CDR2 SYDVKM. The germline V and J ends were trimmed by 3 bases and 6 bases, with 15 bases remaining between them. The CDR3 is made up of 14 amino acids. The CDR3 sequence: CASSFPGIRAEQYF. Written as DNA, the CDR3 is TGTGCCAGCAGTTTCCCCGGGATAAGGGCCGAGCAGTACTTC.

V is TRBV28 and J is TRBJ1-4; 7 nucleotides align to TRBD1. The trim removed 3 bases at V and 8 bases at J, leaving 6 bases unmatched. This CDR3 comprises 14 residues. The germline gives CDR1 MDHEN, CDR2 SYDVKM. The CDR3 bases are TGTGCCAGCAGTTTGTGGCAGGGGGGAGAAAAACTGTTTTTT. Protein sequence: CASSLWQGGEKLFF.

The chain couples TRBV11-2 to TRBJ2-7; D remains ambiguous. The V and J ends lost 5 bases and 0 bases respectively, with 5 bases between them. The CDR3 has 12 residues. CDR1 and CDR2 from the germline V gene are SGHAT and FQNNGV. CDR3 sequence reads: CASSTSSYEQYF. The CDR3 coding sequence is TGTGCCAGCAGCACGAGCTCCTACGAGCAGTACTTC. The full variable domain, its missing parts supplied by reference TRBV11-2 and TRBJ2-7, is EAGVAQSPRYKIIEKRQSVAFWCNPISGHATLYWYQQILGQGPKLLIQFQNNGVVDDSQLPKDRFSAERLKGVDSTLKIQPAKLEDSAVYLCASSTSSYEQYFGPGTRLTVT.